The present TCR beta chain was sequenced within a study of T cell responses to AZD1222 COVID-19 vaccine. This clone is classed as medium-sized. Profiled with immunoSEQ multiplex PCR; TCRdb holds only in-frame clones, not every one. The profile shows some 110,000 clones, approximately 83% of them singletons. Germline CDR1 and CDR2: MDHEN and SYDVKM. The CDR3 contains 13 residues. V lost 3 bases and J lost 5; bases outside the gene matches: 4. V and J are TRBV28 and TRBJ2-7, with 7 bases aligning to TRBD2. The material was peripheral blood, obtained on day 0 of AZD1222 vaccination. The receptor was isolated from an adult in good health. The CDR3 loop is CASSFLSGDEQYF. CDR3 DNA sequence: TGTGCCAGCAGTTTCTTGAGCGGGGACGAGCAGTACTTC. Combining the CDR3 with reference TRBV28 and TRBJ2-7 gives the whole variable domain DVKVTQSSRYLVKRTGEKVFLECVQDMDHENMFWYRQDPGLGLRLIYFSYDVKMKEKGDIPEGYSVSREKKERFSLILESASTNQTSMYLCASSFLSGDEQYFGPGTRLTVT.